The present TCR beta chain was sequenced within a study of blood T cell repertoires in COVID-19. TCRdb's copy holds only in-frame clones and misses some; the assay was immunoSEQ multiplex PCR. The repertoire holds 300,000 to 400,000 clones, with approximately 89% as singletons. The CDR3 has 14 amino acids. Trimming shortened V by 7 bases and J by 3 bases, and 12 bases separated the two germline ends. Per the germline V gene, CDR1 is MNHNS and CDR2 is SASEGT. The rearrangement uses TRBV6-1 and TRBJ1-4; D remains unclear. This clonotype originated in a man under 40 who had recovered from COVID-19. The sample was PBMCs or T cells enriched from blood (not recorded which). The CDR3 nucleotides are TGTGCCAGCACCCGAGGTGTCTCTAATGAAAAACTGTTTTTT. This codes for CASTRGVSNEKLFF.